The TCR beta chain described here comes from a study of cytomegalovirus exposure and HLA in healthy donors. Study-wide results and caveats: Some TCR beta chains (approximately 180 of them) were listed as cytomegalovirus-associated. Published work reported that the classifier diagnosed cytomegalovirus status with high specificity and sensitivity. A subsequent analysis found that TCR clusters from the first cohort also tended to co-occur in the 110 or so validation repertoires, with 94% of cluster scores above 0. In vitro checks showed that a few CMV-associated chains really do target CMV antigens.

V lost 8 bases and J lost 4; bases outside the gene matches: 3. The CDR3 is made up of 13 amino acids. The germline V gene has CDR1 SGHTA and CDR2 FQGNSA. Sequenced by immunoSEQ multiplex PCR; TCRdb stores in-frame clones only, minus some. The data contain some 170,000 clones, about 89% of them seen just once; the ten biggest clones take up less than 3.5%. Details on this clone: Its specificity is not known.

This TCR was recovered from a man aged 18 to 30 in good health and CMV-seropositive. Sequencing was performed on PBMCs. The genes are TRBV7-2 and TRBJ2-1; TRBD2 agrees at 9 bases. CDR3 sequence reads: CASRLAEYNEQFF. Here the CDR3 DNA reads TGTGCCAGCCGACTAGCGGAATACAATGAGCAGTTCTTC.